Detailed here is one T cell receptor beta chain. The data originate from a study of T cell changes during pregnancy in multiple sclerosis. Germline CDR1 MNHEY, CDR2 SVGAGI. V shed 2 bases and J shed 8 bases, with 10 bases lying between them. This CDR3 spans 13 amino acids. Data came from immunoSEQ multiplex PCR; TCRdb stores just in-frame clones and leaves some out. The sample consists of 15,000 to 20,000 clones, nearly 90% of them appearing once. This sample comprised CD8+ T cells from peripheral blood mononuclear cells, obtained after pregnancy. This receptor was obtained from a female donor in good health, enrolled as a control in a pregnancy study. V and J are TRBV6-5 and TRBJ2-1; D remains ambiguous. CDR3 bases: TGTGCCAGCAGTTACGGCCCCAGCGATGAGCAGTTCTTC. Translation gives CASSYGPSDEQFF.